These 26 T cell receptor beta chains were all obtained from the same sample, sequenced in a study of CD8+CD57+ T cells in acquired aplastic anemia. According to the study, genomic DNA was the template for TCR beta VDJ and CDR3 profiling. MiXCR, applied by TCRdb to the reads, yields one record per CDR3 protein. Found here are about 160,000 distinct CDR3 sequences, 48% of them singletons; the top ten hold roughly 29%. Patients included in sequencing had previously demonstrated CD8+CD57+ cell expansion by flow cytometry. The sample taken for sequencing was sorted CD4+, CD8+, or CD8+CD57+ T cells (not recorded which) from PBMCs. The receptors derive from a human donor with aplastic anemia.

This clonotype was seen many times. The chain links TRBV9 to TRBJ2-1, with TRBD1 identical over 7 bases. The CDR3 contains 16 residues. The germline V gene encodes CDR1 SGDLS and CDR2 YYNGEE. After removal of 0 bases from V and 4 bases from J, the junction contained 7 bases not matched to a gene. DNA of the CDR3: TGTGCCAGCAGCGTAGAGTTGGGACAGACGTACAATGAGCAGTTCTTC. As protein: CASSVELGQTYNEQFF.

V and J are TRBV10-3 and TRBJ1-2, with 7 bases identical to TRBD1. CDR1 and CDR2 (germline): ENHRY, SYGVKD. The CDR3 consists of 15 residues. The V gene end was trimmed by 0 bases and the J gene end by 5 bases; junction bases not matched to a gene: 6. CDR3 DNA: TGTGCCATCAGTGAGTCAGGGGGCGCAGGGTATGGCTACACCTTC. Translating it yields CAISESGGAGYGYTF.

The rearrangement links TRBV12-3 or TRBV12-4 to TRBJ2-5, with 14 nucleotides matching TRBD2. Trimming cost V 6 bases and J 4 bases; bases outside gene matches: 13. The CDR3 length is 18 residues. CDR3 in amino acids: CASSLFAGTSGRPETQYF. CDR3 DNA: TGTGCCAGCAGCCTCTTTGCGGGGACTAGCGGGAGACCAGAGACCCAGTACTTC.

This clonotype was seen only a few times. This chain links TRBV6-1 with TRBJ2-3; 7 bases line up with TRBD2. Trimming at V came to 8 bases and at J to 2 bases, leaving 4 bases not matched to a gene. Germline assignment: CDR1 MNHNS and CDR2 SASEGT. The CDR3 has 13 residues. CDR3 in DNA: TGTGCCAGCCTGGGGACTACCACAGATACGCAGTATTTT. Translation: CASLGTTTDTQYF.

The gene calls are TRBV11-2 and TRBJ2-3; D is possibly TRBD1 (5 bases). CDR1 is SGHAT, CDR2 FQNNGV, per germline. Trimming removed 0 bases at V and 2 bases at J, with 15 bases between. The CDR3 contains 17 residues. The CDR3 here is CASSLDPLVGLTDTQYF. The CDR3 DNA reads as TGTGCCAGCAGCTTAGATCCCCTAGTGGGGCTCACAGATACGCAGTATTTT. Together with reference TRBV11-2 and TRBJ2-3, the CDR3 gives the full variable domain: EAGVAQSPRYKIIEKRQSVAFWCNPISGHATLYWYQQILGQGPKLLIQFQNNGVVDDSQLPKDRFSAERLKGVDSTLKIQPAKLEDSAVYLCASSLDPLVGLTDTQYFGPGTRLTVL.

The CDR3 protein is CASSSLAVSSYEQYF. The CDR3 DNA follows: TGTGCCAGCAGCTCCCTAGCGGTAAGCTCCTACGAGCAGTACTTC. The rearrangement links TRBV13 to TRBJ2-7; 7 nucleotides agree with TRBD2. Germline V gene sequence: CDR1 PRHDT, CDR2 FYEKMQ (reference sequence). This CDR3 has 15 amino acids. The trim removed 4 bases at V and 0 bases at J, leaving 6 bases unmatched.

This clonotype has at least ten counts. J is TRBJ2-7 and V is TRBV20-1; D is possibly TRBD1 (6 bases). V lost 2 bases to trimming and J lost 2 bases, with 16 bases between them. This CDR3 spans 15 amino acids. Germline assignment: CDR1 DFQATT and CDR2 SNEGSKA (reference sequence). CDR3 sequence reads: CSARPSGTRAYEQYF. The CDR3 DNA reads TGCAGTGCTAGACCTTCGGGGACACGGGCCTACGAGCAGTACTTC.

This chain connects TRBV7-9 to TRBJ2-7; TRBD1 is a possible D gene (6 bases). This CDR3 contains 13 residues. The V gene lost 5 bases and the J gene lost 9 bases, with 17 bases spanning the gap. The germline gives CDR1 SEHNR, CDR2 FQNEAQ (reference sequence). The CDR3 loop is CASSPGQYQGQYF. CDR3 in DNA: TGTGCCAGCAGCCCCGGACAGTATCAGGGGCAGTACTTC. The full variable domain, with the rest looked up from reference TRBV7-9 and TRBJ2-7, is DTGVSQNPRHKITKRGQNVTFRCDPISEHNRLYWYRQTLGQGPEFLTYFQNEAQLEKSRLLSDRFSAERPKGSFSTLEIQRTEQGDSAMYLCASSPGQYQGQYFGPGTRLTVT.

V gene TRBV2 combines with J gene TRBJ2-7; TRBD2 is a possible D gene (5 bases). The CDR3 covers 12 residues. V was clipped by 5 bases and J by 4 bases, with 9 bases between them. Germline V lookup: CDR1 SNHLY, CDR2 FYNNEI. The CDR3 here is CASSSRGYEQYF. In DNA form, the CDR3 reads TGTGCCAGCAGTTCCCGGGGATACGAGCAGTACTTC.

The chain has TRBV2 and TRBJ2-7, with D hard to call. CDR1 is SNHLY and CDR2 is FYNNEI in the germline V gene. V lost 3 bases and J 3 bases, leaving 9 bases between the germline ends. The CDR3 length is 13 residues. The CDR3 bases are TGTGCCAGCAGTGACGTTTTCAGCTACGAGCAGTACTTC. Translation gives CASSDVFSYEQYF.

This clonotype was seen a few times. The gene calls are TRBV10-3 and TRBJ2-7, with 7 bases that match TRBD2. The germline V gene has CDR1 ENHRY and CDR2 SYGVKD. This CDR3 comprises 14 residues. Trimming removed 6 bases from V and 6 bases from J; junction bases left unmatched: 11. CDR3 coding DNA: TGTGCCATCAGCGAAGGGGCGGGAGTGGGCGAGCAGTACTTC. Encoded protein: CAISEGAGVGEQYF.

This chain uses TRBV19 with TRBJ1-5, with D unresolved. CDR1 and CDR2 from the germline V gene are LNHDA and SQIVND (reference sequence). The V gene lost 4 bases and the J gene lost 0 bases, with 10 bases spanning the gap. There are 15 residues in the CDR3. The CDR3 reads CASSKEINSNQPQHF. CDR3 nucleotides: TGTGCCAGTAGTAAGGAGATTAATAGCAATCAGCCCCAGCATTTT.

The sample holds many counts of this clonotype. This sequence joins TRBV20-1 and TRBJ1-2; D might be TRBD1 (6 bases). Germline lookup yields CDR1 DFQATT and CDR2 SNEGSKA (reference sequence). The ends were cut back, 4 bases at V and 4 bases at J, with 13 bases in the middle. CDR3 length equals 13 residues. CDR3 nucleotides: TGCAGTGCTAAAAAACCGGACAGCTATGGCTACACCTTC. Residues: CSAKKPDSYGYTF.

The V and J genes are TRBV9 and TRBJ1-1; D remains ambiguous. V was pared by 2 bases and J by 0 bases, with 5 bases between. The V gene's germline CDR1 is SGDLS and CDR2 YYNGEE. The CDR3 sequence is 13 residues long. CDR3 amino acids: CASSVTVNTEAFF. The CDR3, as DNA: TGTGCCAGCAGCGTGACGGTGAACACTGAAGCTTTCTTT.

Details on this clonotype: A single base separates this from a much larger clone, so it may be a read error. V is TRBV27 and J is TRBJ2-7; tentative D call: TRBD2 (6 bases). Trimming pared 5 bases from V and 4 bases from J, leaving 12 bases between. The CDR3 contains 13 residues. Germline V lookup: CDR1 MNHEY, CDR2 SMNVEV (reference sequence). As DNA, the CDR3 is TGTGCCAGCAGTGTCAAGGGGAGGTACGAGCAGTACTTC. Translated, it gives CASSVKGRYEQYF.

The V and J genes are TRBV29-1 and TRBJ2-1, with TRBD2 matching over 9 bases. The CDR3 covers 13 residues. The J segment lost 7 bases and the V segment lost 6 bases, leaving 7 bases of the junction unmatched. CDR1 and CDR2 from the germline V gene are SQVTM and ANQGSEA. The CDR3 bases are TGCAGCGTGGCCTCTAGCGGGAATAATGAGCAGTTCTTC. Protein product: CSVASSGNNEQFF.

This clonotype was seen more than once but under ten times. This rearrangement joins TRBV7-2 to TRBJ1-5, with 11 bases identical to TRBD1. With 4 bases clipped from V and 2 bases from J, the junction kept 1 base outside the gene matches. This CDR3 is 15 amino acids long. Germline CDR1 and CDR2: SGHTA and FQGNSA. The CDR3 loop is CASSWGQGGNQPQHF. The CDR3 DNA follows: TGTGCCAGCAGCTGGGGACAGGGGGGCAATCAGCCCCAGCATTTT. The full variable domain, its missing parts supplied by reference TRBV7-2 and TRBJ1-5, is GAGVSQSPSNKVTEKGKDVELRCDPISGHTALYWYRQSLGQGLEFLIYFQGNSAPDKSGLPSDRFSAERTGGSVSTLTIQRTQQEDSAVYLCASSWGQGGNQPQHFGDGTRLSIL.

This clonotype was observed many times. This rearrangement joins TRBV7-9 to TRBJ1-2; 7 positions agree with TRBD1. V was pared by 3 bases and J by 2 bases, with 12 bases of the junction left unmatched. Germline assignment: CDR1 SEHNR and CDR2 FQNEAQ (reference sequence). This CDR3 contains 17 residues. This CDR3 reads CASSFQRTGRRNYGYTF. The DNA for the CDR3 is TGTGCCAGCAGCTTCCAGAGGACAGGCCGAAGAAACTATGGCTACACCTTC.

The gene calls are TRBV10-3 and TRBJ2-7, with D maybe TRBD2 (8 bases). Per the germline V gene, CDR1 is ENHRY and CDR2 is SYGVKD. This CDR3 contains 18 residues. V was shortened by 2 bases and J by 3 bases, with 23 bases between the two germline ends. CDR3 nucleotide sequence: TGTGCCATCAGTGAGCCGCGGGGGGCAGGGGGTCTCTTCTACGAGCAGTACTTC. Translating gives CAISEPRGAGGLFYEQYF.

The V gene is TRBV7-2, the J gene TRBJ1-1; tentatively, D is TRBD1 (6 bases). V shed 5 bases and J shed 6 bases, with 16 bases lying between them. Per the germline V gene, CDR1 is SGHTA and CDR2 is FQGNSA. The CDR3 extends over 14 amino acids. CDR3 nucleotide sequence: TGTGCCAGCAGCCAGAGGGGGGGAACGGCTGAAGCTTTCTTT. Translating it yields CASSQRGGTAEAFF.

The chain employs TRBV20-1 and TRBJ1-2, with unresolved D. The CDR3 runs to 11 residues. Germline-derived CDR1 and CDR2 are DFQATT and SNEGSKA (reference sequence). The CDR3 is CLRHEDYGYTF. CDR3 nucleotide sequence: TGCCTAAGGCACGAGGACTATGGCTACACCTTC.

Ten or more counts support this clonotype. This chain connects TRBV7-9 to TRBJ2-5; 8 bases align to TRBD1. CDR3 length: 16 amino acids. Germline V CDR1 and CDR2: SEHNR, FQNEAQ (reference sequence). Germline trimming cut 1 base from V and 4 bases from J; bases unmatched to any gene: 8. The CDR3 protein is CASSLVDGQGGETQYF. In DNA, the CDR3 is TGTGCCAGCAGCTTAGTTGACGGACAGGGTGGAGAGACCCAGTACTTC. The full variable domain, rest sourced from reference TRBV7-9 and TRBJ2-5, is DTGVSQNPRHKITKRGQNVTFRCDPISEHNRLYWYRQTLGQGPEFLTYFQNEAQLEKSRLLSDRFSAERPKGSFSTLEIQRTEQGDSAMYLCASSLVDGQGGETQYFGPGTRLLVL.

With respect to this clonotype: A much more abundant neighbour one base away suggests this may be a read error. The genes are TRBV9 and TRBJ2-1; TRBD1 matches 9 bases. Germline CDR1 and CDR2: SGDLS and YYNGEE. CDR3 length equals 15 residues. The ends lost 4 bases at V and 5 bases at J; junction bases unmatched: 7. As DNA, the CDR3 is TGTGCCAGCAGCTATCGGACAGGGGAGCACAATGAGCAGTTCTTC. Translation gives CASSYRTGEHNEQFF.

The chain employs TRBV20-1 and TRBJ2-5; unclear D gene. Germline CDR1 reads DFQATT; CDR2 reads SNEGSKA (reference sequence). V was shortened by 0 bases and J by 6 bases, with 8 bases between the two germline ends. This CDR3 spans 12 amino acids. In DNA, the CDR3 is TGCAGTGCTAGAGATCCCCCCCAGACCCAGTACTTC. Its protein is CSARDPPQTQYF.

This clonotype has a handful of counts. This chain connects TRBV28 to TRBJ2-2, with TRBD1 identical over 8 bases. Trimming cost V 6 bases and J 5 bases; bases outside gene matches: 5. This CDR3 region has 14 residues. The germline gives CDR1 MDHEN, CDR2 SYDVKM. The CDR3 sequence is CASRQGARTGELFF. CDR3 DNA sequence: TGTGCCAGCAGGCAGGGGGCGAGGACCGGGGAGCTGTTTTTT.

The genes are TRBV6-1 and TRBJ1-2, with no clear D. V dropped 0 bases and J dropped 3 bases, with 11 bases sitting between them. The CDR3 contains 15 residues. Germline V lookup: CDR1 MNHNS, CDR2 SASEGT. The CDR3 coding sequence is TGTGCCAGCAGTGAAGCGGGGTGGCAGGACTATGGCTACACCTTC. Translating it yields CASSEAGWQDYGYTF.